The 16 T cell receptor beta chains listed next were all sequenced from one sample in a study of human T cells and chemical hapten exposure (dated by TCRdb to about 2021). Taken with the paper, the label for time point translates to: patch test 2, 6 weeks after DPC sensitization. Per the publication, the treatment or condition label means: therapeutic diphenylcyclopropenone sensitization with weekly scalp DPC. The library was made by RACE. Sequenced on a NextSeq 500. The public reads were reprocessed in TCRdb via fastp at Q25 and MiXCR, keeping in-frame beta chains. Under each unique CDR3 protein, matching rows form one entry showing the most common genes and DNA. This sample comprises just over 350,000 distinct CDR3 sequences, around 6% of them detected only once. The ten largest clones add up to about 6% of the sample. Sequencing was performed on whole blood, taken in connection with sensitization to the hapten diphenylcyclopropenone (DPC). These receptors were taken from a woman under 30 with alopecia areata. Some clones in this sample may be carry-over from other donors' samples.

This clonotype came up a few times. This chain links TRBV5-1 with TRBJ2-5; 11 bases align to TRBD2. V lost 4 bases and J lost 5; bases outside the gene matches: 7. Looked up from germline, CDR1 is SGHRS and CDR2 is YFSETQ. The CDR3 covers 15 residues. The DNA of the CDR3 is TGCGCCAGCAGCCTAGCGACTAGCGGGGCTGAGACCCAGTACTTC. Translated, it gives CASSLATSGAETQYF.

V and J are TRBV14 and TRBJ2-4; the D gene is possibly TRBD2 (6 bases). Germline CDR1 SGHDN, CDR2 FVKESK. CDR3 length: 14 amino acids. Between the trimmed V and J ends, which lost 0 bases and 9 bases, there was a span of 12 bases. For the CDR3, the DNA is TGTGCCAGCAGCCAAGACTGGGACTCCAGCATTCAGTACTTC. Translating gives CASSQDWDSSIQYF.

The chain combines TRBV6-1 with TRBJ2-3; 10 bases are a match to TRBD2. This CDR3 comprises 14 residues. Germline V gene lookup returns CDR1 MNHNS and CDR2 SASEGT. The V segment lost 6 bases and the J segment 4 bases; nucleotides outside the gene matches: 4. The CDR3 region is CASRISGGPDTQYF. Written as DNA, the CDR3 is TGTGCCAGCAGAATTAGCGGGGGGCCAGATACGCAGTATTTT.

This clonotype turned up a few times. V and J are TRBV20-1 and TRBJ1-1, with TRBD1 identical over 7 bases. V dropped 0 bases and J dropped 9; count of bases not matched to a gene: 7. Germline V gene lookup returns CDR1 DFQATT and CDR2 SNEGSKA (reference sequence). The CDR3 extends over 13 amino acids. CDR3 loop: CSAREQGRKQAFF. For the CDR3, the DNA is TGCAGTGCTAGAGAACAGGGGCGAAAACAAGCTTTCTTT.

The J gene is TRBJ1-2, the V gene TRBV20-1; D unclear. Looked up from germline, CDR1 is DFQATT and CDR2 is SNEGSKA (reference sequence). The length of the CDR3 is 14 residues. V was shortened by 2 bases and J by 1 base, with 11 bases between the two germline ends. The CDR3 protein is CSARSAVDNYGYTF. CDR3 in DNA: TGCAGTGCTAGAAGCGCAGTCGATAACTATGGCTACACCTTC.

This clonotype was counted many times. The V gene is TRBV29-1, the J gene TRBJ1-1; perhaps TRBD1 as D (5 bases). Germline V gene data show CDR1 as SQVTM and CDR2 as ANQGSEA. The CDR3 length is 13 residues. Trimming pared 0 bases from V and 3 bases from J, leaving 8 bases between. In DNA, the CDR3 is TGCAGCGTTGAAGACAACAGGTACACTGAAGCTTTCTTT. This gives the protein CSVEDNRYTEAFF. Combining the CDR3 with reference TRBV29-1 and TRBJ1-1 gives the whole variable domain SAVISQKPSRDICQRGTSLTIQCQVDSQVTMMFWYRQQPGQSLTLIATANQGSEATYESGFVIDKFPISRPNLTFSTLTVSNMSPEDSSIYLCSVEDNRYTEAFFGQGTRLTVV.

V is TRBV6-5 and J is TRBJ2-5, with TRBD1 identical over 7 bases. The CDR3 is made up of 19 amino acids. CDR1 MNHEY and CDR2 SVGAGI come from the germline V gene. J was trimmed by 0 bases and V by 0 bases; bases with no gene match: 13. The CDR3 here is CASSYSTVGHRGNQETQYF. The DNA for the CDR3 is TGTGCCAGCAGTTACTCTACGGTCGGTCACAGGGGAAACCAAGAGACCCAGTACTTC.

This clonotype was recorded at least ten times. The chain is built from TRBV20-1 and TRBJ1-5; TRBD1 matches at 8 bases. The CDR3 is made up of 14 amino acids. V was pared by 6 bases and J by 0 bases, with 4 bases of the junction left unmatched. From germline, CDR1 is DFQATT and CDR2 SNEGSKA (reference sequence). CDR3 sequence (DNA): TGCAGTGCCTTACAGGGGGATAGCAATCAGCCCCAGCATTTT. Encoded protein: CSALQGDSNQPQHF.

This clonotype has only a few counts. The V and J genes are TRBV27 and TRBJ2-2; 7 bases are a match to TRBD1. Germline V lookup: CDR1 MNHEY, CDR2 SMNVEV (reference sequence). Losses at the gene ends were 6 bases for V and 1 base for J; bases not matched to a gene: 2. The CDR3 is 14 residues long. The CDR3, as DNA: TGTGCCAGCAGAGGGGGCCTGAACACCGGGGAGCTGTTTTTT. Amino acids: CASRGGLNTGELFF.

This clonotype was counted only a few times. DNA for the CDR3: TGTGCCAGCAGCTCCAGGGGGTCCTCTTACGAGCAGTACTTC. Its translation is CASSSRGSSYEQYF. V and J are TRBV5-4 and TRBJ2-7, with 7 bases identical to TRBD1. With 3 bases clipped from V and 4 bases from J, the junction kept 7 bases outside the gene matches. In germline, CDR1 is SGHNT, CDR2 YYREEE (reference sequence). This CDR3 has 14 amino acids.

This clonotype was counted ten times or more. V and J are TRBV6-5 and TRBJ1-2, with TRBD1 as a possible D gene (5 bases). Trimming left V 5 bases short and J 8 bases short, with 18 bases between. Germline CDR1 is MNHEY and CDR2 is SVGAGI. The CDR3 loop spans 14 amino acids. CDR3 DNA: TGTGCCAGCAGTACCGGCCCTTCAGGGCGCGGCTACACCTTC. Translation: CASSTGPSGRGYTF.

This CDR3 is CASSFVPGAANEQFF. CDR3 nucleotides: TGTGCCAGCAGTTTCGTCCCCGGGGCGGCTAATGAGCAGTTCTTC. This rearrangement joins TRBV12-3 or TRBV12-4 to TRBJ2-1; perhaps D is TRBD1 or TRBD2 (5 bases each). Trimming shortened V by 3 bases and J by 7 bases, and 16 bases separated the two germline ends. This CDR3 contains 15 residues.

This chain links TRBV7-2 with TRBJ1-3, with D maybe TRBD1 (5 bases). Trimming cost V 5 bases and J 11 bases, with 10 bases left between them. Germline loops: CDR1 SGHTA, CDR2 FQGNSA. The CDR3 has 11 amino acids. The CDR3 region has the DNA TGTGCCAGCAGCCCGTTGGGGGCCATATATTTT. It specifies CASSPLGAIYF.

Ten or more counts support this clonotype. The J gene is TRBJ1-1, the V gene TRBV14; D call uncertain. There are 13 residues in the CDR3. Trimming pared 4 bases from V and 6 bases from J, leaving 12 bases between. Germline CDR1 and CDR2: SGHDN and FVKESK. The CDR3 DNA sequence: TGTGCCAGCAGCCCCCTATCATTCGCTGAAGCTTTCTTT. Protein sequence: CASSPLSFAEAFF.

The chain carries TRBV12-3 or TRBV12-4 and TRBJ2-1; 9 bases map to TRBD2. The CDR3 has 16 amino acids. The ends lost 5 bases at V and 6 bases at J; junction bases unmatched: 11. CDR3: CASSPGTSKRGNEQFF. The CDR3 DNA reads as TGTGCCAGCAGTCCCGGGACTAGCAAGCGAGGCAATGAGCAGTTCTTC.

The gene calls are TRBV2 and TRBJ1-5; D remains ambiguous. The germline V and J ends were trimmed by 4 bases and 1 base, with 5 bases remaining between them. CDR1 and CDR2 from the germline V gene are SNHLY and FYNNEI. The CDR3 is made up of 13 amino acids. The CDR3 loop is CASSAWSNQPQHF. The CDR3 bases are TGTGCCAGCAGTGCTTGGAGCAATCAGCCCCAGCATTTT. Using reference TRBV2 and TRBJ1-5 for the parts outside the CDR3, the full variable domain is EPEVTQTPSHQVTQMGQEVILRCVPISNHLYFYWYRQILGQKVEFLVSFYNNEISEKSEIFDDQFSVERPDGSNFTLKIRSTKLEDSAMYFCASSAWSNQPQHFGDGTRLSIL.